This T cell receptor beta chain was recorded in a study of blood T cell repertoires in COVID-19. This clone was detected a few times. Sequenced by immunoSEQ multiplex PCR; TCRdb stores in-frame clones only, minus some. The sample includes approximately 220,000 clones, 80% to 90% of them seen just once. CDR3 length: 13 amino acids. J lost 7 bases, V lost 8 bases, and 6 bases had no gene match. The V gene's germline CDR1 is ENHRY and CDR2 SYGVKD. This rearrangement joins TRBV10-3 to TRBJ2-1; 9 nucleotides line up with TRBD2. The TCR originated in a woman in her forties who had been exposed to COVID-19. Source material: PBMCs or T cells enriched from blood (not recorded which). CDR3 region: CAISAGGWNEQFF. CDR3 coding DNA: TGTGCCATCTCGGCGGGGGGGTGGAATGAGCAGTTCTTC.